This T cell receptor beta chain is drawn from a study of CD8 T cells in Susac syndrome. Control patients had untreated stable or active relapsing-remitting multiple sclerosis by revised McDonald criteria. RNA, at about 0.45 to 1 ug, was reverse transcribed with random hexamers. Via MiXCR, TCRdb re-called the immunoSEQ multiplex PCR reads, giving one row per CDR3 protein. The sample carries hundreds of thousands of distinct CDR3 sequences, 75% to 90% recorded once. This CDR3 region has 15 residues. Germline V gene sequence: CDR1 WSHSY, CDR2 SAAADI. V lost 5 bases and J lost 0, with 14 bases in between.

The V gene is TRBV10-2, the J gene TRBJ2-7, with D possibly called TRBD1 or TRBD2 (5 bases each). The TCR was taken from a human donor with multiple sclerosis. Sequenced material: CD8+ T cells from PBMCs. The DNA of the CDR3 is TGCGCCAGCAGTCAGGGAGCGACTGCCTCCTACGAGCAGTACTTC. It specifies CASSQGATASYEQYF.